These T cell receptor beta chains were read from a single sample in a study of blood T cell repertoires in COVID-19. The method was immunoSEQ multiplex PCR; TCRdb's version includes in-frame clones alone and lacks a portion of them. The top ten clones hold 9.8% of a sample with around 87,000 clones, about 75% of them seen once. The sample comprised peripheral blood. All receptors come from an elderly woman with acute or convalescent COVID-19. Both conserved end residues are part of each CDR3. A D gene is named only where the DNA matches it firmly. The listing skips clone size in some rows; elsewhere it reads once, few, many or a size class.

d_call,j_call,clone_size,v_call,cdr3_aa,cdr3_nt
TRBD2,TRBJ2-5,once,TRBV7-8,CASRPTPGLAGGGAQYF,TGTGCCAGCAGACCGACCCCGGGACTAGCGGGGGGAGGGGCCCAGTACTTC
.,TRBJ1-5,.,TRBV19,CASRQGRGGDQPQHF,TGTGCCAGTAGACAGGGTCGCGGCGGCGATCAGCCCCAGCATTTT
.,TRBJ1-2,.,TRBV4-1,CASSQEPSQALPSYGYTF,TGCGCCAGCAGCCAAGAGCCTTCCCAAGCATTGCCTTCCTATGGCTACACCTTC
.,TRBJ2-3,once,TRBV3-1/TRBV3-2,CATQGLWSTDTQYF,TGTGCCACCCAGGGACTCTGGAGCACAGATACGCAGTATTTT
.,TRBJ1-2,.,TRBV20-1,CSASTGNYGYTF,TGCAGTGCTAGTACGGGGAACTATGGCTACACCTTC
TRBD1,TRBJ2-1,many,TRBV12-3/TRBV12-4,CASSYTGGNEQFF,TGTGCCAGCAGTTATACAGGGGGCAATGAGCAGTTCTTC
.,TRBJ1-1,.,TRBV7-2,CASSFVRAEAFF,TGTGCCAGCAGCTTCGTCCGGGCTGAAGCTTTCTTT
.,TRBJ1-1,.,TRBV12-3/TRBV12-4,CASSLRGNTEAFF,TGTGCCAGCAGTTTGCGGGGGAACACTGAAGCTTTCTTT
TRBD1,TRBJ1-1,.,TRBV29-1,CSGLEGARTEAFF,TGCAGCGGTTTGGAGGGGGCGAGGACTGAAGCTTTCTTT
.,TRBJ1-5,few,TRBV15,CATSRDRGSNQPQHF,TGTGCCACCAGCAGAGATCGGGGAAGCAATCAGCCCCAGCATTTT
TRBD1,TRBJ1-2,.,TRBV10-2,CASSEPGQGNYGYTF,TGCGCCAGCAGTGAGCCGGGACAGGGTAACTATGGCTACACCTTC
TRBD1,TRBJ1-1,few,TRBV5-1,CASSLGQGGMNTEAFF,TGCGCCAGCAGCTTGGGACAGGGCGGGATGAACACTGAAGCTTTCTTT
TRBD2,TRBJ2-3,.,TRBV5-4,CASSLTSGSTDTQYF,TGTGCCAGCAGCTTAACTAGCGGGAGCACAGATACGCAGTATTTT
.,TRBJ1-1,few,TRBV6-1,CASSEYRGTEAFF,TGTGCCAGCAGTGAATACCGGGGGACTGAAGCTTTCTTT
TRBD1,TRBJ1-3,few,TRBV19,CASSIFAAGGASGNTIYF,TGTGCCAGTAGTATCTTCGCGGCAGGGGGCGCCTCTGGAAACACCATATATTTT
.,TRBJ2-1,.,TRBV3-1/TRBV3-2,CASSQVGDLANEQFF,TGTGCCAGCAGCCAAGTTGGGGACTTGGCGAATGAGCAGTTCTTC